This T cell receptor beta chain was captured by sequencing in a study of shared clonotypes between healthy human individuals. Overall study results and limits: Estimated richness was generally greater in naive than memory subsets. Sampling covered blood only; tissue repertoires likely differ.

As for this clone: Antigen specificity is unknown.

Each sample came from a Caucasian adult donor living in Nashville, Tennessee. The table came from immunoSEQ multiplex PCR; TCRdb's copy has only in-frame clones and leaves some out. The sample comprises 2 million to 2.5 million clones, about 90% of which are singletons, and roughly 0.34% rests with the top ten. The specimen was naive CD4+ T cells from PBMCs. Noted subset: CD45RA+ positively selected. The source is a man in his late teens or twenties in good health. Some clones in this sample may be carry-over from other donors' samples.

The CDR3 DNA sequence: TGTGCCAGCAGTCCGGACAGGGGGCATATCGGGGAGCTGTTTTTT. Translating it yields CASSPDRGHIGELFF. The V gene is TRBV6-5, the J gene TRBJ2-2; 11 nucleotides align to TRBD1. The CDR3 covers 15 residues. With 5 bases clipped from V and 7 bases from J, the junction kept 6 bases outside the gene matches. From germline, CDR1 is MNHEY and CDR2 SVGAGI.